Below are 16 T cell receptor beta chains sequenced from a single sample in a study of OX40 agonist ivuxolimab in advanced cancers. Library prep was done by the immunoSEQ multiplex PCR assay. Imported from immuneACCESS, the table was reduced by TCRdb to in-frame sequences with V and J called. These copies leave out some clones; in studies compared against another copy, an unresolved V gene accounts for under half, and the cause of the remainder is not known. The sample table holds over 10,000 clones, of which about two thirds were seen once. 39% of the sample is in the top ten clones. The source was CD4+ or CD8+ T cells sorted from blood, collected in a trial of the OX40 agonist ivuxolimab. These receptors were collected from an adult with an advanced solid tumor such as melanoma, head and neck, liver or kidney cancer.

J is TRBJ1-6 and V is TRBV5-6, with TRBD1 identical over 7 bases. The germline V gene has CDR1 SGHDT and CDR2 YYEEEE. The CDR3 totals 14 residues. Trimming took 4 bases from V and 6 from J; bases not matched to a gene: 4. The CDR3 nucleotides are TGTGCCAGCAGCCGCCGGGACAGTAATTCACCCCTCCACTTT. Its protein product is CASSRRDSNSPLHF.

The CDR3 bases are TGTGCCAGCAGCTTAGGCGGAGGACAGGGGCCTGGGGCTTTCTTT. Protein sequence: CASSLGGGQGPGAFF. V gene TRBV13 combines with J gene TRBJ1-1; TRBD1 agrees at 9 bases. The V gene's germline CDR1 is PRHDT and CDR2 FYEKMQ (reference sequence). Unmatched junction bases numbered 10, after V lost 0 bases and J lost 11 bases. The CDR3 consists of 15 residues. The full variable domain, its missing parts supplied by reference TRBV13 and TRBJ1-1, is AAGVIQSPRHLIKEKRETATLKCYPIPRHDTVYWYQQGPGQDPQFLISFYEKMQSDKGSIPDRFSAQQFSDYHSELNMSSLELGDSALYFCASSLGGGQGPGAFFGQGTRLTVV.

The chain joins TRBV7-9 to TRBJ1-2; D is uncertain. Germline lookup yields CDR1 SEHNR and CDR2 FQNEAQ (reference sequence). Trimming cost V 4 bases and J 8 bases, with 11 bases left between them. The CDR3 is made up of 12 amino acids. Here the CDR3 reads CASSSRTGGYTF. CDR3 DNA: TGTGCCAGCAGCTCCAGGACTGGGGGCTACACCTTC.

The CDR3 spells CASSLLGLAGSADTQYF. DNA for the CDR3: TGTGCCAGCAGTTTATTGGGGCTAGCGGGTTCTGCAGATACGCAGTATTTT. The chain combines TRBV6-4 with TRBJ2-3, with 8 bases lining up with TRBD2. Germline V CDR1 and CDR2: MRHNA, SNTAGT. V was clipped by 5 bases and J by 4 bases; unmatched bases: 14. The CDR3 sequence is 17 residues long.

CDR3 protein: CASSEVGQGNEQFF. The CDR3 nucleotides are TGTGCCAGCAGTGAAGTTGGACAGGGCAATGAGCAGTTCTTC. J is TRBJ2-1 and V is TRBV6-5; 8 bases match TRBD1. The junction had 6 bases not matched to a gene; V was cut back by 5 bases and J by 6 bases. The CDR3 runs 14 residues. Germline assignment: CDR1 MNHEY and CDR2 SVGAGI.

The chain links TRBV6-6 to TRBJ2-7; the D gene is possibly TRBD2 (5 bases). Looked up from germline, CDR1 is MNHNY and CDR2 is SVGAGI (reference sequence). V dropped 1 base and J dropped 1 base, with 8 bases sitting between them. This CDR3 is 14 amino acids long. CDR3 sequence reads: CASSYLDLSYEQYF. For the CDR3, the DNA is TGTGCCAGCAGTTACTTGGACTTATCCTACGAGCAGTACTTC.

V and J are TRBV2 and TRBJ2-7; either TRBD1 or TRBD2 may supply D (5 bases each). The CDR3 is 13 residues long. Germline V gives CDR1 SNHLY, CDR2 FYNNEI. The V end was cut by 5 bases, the J end by 6 bases, with 14 bases between. The CDR3 bases are TGTGCCAGCAGTCCGGGTCGAGGGGTCGAGCAGTACTTC. This sequence encodes CASSPGRGVEQYF.

The rearrangement joins TRBV7-9 to TRBJ1-4, with D tentatively TRBD1 (6 bases). Looked up from germline, CDR1 is SEHNR and CDR2 is FQNEAQ (reference sequence). Trimming removed 10 bases at V and 6 bases at J, with 18 bases between. This CDR3 has 14 residues. The CDR3, as DNA: TGTGCCACGTTCCAGGGGCCCTTTTATGAAAAACTGTTTTTT. Translated: CATFQGPFYEKLFF. Drawing the rest from reference TRBV7-9 and TRBJ1-4, the complete variable domain is DTGVSQNPRHKITKRGQNVTFRCDPISEHNRLYWYRQTLGQGPEFLTYFQNEAQLEKSRLLSDRFSAERPKGSFSTLEIQRTEQGDSAMYLCATFQGPFYEKLFFGSGTQLSVL.

The genes are TRBV5-4 and TRBJ1-2, with a weak D call TRBD1 (6 bases). Looked up from germline, CDR1 is SGHNT and CDR2 is YYREEE (reference sequence). V lost 3 bases to trimming and J lost 4 bases, with 10 bases between them. This CDR3 is built from 13 residues. The CDR3 nucleotides read TGTGCCAGCAGCTGGGGACACTCCTATGGCTACACCTTC. This encodes CASSWGHSYGYTF.

The chain employs TRBV27 and TRBJ1-2; D is ambiguous. Looked up from germline, CDR1 is MNHEY and CDR2 is SMNVEV (reference sequence). V lost 1 base to trimming and J lost 7 bases, with 10 bases between them. The CDR3 is 13 amino acids. CDR3 sequence: CASSLYPRSGYTF. The CDR3 DNA is TGTGCCAGCAGTTTATACCCCCGGAGTGGCTACACCTTC.

V is TRBV28 and J is TRBJ2-7; no clear D gene. The V end was cut by 5 bases, the J end by 3 bases, with 11 bases between. The germline CDR1 and CDR2 sequences are MDHEN and SYDVKM. The CDR3 covers 13 residues. CDR3 bases: TGTGCCAGCAGTCCCCTGGTATTCTACGAGCAGTACTTC. Encoded protein: CASSPLVFYEQYF.

The V call is TRBV9, the J call TRBJ2-5, with TRBD1 matching over 9 bases. The CDR3 has 16 residues. V shed 3 bases and J 2 bases; nucleotides not matched to a gene: 8. Germline V gene sequence: CDR1 SGDLS, CDR2 YYNGEE. CDR3 bases: TGTGCCAGCAGCGGGAGACCCGGGACAGGGCAAGAGACCCAGTACTTC. Its translation: CASSGRPGTGQETQYF.

The chain uses TRBV6-1 and TRBJ2-5, with 14 bases that match TRBD2. CDR1 and CDR2 (germline): MNHNS, SASEGT. V trimming: 4 bases; J trimming: 2 bases; junction bases outside the gene matches: 0. CDR3 length: 15 residues. The CDR3 region has the DNA TGTGCCAGCAGTGGACTAGCGGGAGGGCAAGAGACCCAGTACTTC. The encoded protein is CASSGLAGGQETQYF.

The chain links TRBV15 to TRBJ1-1; TRBD1 matches at 7 bases. Per germline, CDR1 LNHNV and CDR2 YYDKDF (reference sequence). This CDR3 is 14 amino acids long. Germline trimming cut 0 bases from V and 7 bases from J; bases unmatched to any gene: 5. The CDR3 protein is CATSREYGTVEAFF. The CDR3 DNA reads as TGTGCCACCAGCAGAGAGTATGGGACAGTTGAAGCTTTCTTT. Using reference TRBV15 and TRBJ1-1 for the parts outside the CDR3, the full variable domain is DAMVIQNPRYQVTQFGKPVTLSCSQTLNHNVMYWYQQKSSQAPKLLFHYYDKDFNNEADTPDNFQSRRPNTSFCFLDIRSPGLGDTAMYLCATSREYGTVEAFFGQGTRLTVV.

This clone is labeled as large. Additional DNA sequences in this sample encode the identical CDR3. The chain employs TRBV5-1 and TRBJ2-2; no reliable D call. The CDR3 spans 14 residues. Germline V gene data show CDR1 as SGHRS and CDR2 as YFSETQ. The V gene lost 0 bases and the J gene lost 6 bases, with 9 bases spanning the gap. The CDR3 reads CASSLGPMAGELFF. In DNA form, the CDR3 reads TGCGCCAGCAGCTTGGGACCTATGGCCGGGGAGCTGTTTTTT.

This clone was seen a single time. The chain links TRBV6-1 to TRBJ2-2, with D possibly being TRBD1 (6 bases). The CDR3 runs 16 residues. CDR1 MNHNS and CDR2 SASEGT come from the germline V gene. V lost 0 bases, J lost 2 bases, and 10 bases lay in between. The CDR3 region is CASSEAAGVNTGELFF. DNA of the CDR3: TGTGCCAGCAGTGAAGCGGCAGGGGTCAACACCGGGGAGCTGTTTTTT.